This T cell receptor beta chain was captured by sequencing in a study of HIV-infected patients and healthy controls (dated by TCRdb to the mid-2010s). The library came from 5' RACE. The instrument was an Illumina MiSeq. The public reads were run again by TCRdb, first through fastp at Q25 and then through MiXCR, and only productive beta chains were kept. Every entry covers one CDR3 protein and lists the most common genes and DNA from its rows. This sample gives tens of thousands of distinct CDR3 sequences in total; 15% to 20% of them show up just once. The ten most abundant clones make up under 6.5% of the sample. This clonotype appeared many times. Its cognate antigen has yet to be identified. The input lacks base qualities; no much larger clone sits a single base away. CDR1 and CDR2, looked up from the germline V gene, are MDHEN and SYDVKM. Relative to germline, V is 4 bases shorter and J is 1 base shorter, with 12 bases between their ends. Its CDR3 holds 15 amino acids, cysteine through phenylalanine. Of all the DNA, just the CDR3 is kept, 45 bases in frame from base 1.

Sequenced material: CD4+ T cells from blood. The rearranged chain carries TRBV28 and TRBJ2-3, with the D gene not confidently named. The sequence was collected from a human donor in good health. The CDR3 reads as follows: CASSSPADRTDTQYF. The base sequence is TGTGCCAGCAGTTCACCTGCGGACCGCACAGATACGCAGTATTTT.